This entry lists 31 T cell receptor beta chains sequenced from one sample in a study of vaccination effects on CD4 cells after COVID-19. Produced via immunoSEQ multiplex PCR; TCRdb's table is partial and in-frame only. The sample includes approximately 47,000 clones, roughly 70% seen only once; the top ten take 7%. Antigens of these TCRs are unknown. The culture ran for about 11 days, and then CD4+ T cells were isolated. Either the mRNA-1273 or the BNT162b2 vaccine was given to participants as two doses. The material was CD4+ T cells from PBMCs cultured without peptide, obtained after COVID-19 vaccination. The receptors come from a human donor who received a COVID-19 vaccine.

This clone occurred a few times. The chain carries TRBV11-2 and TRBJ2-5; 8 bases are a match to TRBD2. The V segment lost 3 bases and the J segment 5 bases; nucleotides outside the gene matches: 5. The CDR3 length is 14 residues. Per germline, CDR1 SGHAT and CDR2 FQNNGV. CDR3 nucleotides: TGTGCCAGCAGCTTGGGCGGGGGGCATGAGACCCAGTACTTC. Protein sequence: CASSLGGGHETQYF.

The CDR3 DNA reads as TGTGCCACCAGCAGAGAGGTAGGAATTTCGGCCCAAAACAATGAGCAGTTCTTC. This codes for CATSREVGISAQNNEQFF. The chain combines TRBV15 with TRBJ2-1; no firm D call. The CDR3 sequence is 18 residues long. Per germline, CDR1 LNHNV and CDR2 YYDKDF (reference sequence). V was trimmed by 0 bases and J by 5 bases, leaving 20 bases between them.

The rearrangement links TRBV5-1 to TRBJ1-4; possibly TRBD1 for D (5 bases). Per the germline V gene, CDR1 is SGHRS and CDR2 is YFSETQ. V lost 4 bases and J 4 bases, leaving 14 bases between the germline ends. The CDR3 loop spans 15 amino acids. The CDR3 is CASSPSGMGNEKLFF. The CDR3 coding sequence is TGCGCCAGCAGCCCCTCAGGGATGGGTAATGAAAAACTGTTTTTT.

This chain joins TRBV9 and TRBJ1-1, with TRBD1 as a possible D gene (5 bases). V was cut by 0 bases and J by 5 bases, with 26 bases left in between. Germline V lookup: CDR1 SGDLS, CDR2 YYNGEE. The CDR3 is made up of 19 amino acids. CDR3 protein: CASSVEEVRRGRRTTEAFF. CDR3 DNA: TGTGCCAGCAGCGTAGAGGAAGTACGGAGGGGAAGGCGGACGACTGAAGCTTTCTTT.

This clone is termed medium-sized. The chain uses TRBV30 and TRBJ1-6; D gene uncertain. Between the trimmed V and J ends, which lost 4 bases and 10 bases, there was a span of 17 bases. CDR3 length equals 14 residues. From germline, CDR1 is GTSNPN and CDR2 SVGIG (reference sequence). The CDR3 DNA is TGTGCCTGGACCCTCCGGGCGGTTGGATCACCCCTCCACTTT. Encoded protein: CAWTLRAVGSPLHF. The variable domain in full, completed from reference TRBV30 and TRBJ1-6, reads SQTIHQWPATLVQPVGSPLSLECTVEGTSNPNLYWYRQAAGRGLQLLFYSVGIGQISSEVPQNLSASRPQDRQFILSSKKLLLSDSGFYLCAWTLRAVGSPLHFGNGTRLTVT.

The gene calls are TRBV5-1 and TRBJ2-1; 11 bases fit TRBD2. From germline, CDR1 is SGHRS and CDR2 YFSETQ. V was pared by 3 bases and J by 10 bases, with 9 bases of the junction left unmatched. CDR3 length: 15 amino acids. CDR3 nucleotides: TGCGCCAGCAGCTGGGCTAATAGCGGGGGGGACGAGCAGTTCTTC. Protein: CASSWANSGGDEQFF. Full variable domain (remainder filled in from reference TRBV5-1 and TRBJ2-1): KAGVTQTPRYLIKTRGQQVTLSCSPISGHRSVSWYQQTPGQGLQFLFEYFSETQRNKGNFPGRFSGRQFSNSRSEMNVSTLELGDSALYLCASSWANSGGDEQFFGPGTRLTVL.

The CDR3 bases are TGTGCCAGCAGCACCCACAGGGGTTCACCCCTCCACTTT. Protein sequence: CASSTHRGSPLHF. The chain joins TRBV11-3 to TRBJ1-6; 7 positions match TRBD1. Trimming at V came to 5 bases and at J to 9 bases, leaving 4 bases not matched to a gene. The germline V gene encodes CDR1 SGHNT and CDR2 YENEEA. This CDR3 is built from 13 residues. Looking up the rest from reference TRBV11-3 and TRBJ1-6 gives the full variable domain: EAGVVQSPRYKIIEKKQPVAFWCNPISGHNTLYWYLQNLGQGPELLIRYENEEAVDDSQLPKDRFSAERLKGVDSTLKIQPAELGDSAVYLCASSTHRGSPLHFGNGTRLTVT.

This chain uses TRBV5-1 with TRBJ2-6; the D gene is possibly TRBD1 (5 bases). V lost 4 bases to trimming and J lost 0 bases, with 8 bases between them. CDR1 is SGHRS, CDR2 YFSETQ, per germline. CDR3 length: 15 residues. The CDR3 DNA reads TGCGCCAGCAGCGTAGACAGCTCTGGGGCCAACGTCCTGACTTTC. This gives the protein CASSVDSSGANVLTF.

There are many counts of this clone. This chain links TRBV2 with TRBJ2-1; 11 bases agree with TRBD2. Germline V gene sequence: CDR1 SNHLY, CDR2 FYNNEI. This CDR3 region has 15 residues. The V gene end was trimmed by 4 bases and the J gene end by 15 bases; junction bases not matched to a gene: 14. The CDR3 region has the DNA TGTGCCAGCAGTGGATTAGCGGGAGGGCGGTCTTCTGGGTTCTTC. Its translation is CASSGLAGGRSSGFF.

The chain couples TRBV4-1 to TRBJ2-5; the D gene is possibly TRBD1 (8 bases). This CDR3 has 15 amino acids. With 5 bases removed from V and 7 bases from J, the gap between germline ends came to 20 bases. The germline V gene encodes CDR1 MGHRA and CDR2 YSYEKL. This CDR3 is CASSARTTGEGTQYF. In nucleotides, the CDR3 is TGCGCCAGCAGCGCACGGACGACAGGGGAGGGGACCCAGTACTTC.

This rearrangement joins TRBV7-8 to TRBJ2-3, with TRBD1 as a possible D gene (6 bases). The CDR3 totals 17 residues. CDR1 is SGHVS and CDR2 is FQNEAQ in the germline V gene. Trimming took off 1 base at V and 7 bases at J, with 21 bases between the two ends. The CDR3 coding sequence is TGTGCCAGCAGCTTAGACCGAAACAGGGATGGTGGGAATACGCAGTATTTT. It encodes CASSLDRNRDGGNTQYF.

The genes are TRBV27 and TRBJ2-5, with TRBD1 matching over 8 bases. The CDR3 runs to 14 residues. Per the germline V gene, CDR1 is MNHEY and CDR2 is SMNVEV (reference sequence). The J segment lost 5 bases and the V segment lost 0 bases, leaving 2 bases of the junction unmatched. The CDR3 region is CASSLSRQGETQYF. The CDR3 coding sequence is TGTGCCAGCAGTTTATCGAGACAGGGGGAGACCCAGTACTTC.

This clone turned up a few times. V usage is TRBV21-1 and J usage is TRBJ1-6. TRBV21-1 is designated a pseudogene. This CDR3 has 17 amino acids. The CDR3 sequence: CASSKNHGREGNSPLHF. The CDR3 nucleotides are TGTGCCAGCAGCAAAAACCATGGCAGGGAGGGTAATTCACCCCTCCACTTT.

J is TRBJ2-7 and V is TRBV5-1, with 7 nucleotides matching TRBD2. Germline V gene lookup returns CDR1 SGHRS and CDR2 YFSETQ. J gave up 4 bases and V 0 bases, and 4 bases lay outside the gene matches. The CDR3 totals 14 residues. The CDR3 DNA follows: TGCGCCAGCAGCTTGGCTCAGGGAGGGTACGAGCAGTACTTC. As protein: CASSLAQGGYEQYF.

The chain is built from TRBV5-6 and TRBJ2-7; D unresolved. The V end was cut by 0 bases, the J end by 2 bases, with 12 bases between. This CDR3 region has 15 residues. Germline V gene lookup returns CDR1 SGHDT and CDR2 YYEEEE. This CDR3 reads CASSLGRIWAYEQYF. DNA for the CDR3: TGTGCCAGCAGCTTGGGCCGAATATGGGCCTACGAGCAGTACTTC.

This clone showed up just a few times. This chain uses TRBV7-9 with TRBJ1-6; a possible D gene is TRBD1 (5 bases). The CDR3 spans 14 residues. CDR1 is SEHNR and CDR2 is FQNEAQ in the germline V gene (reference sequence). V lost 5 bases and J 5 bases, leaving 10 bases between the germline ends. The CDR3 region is CASSPPGDNSPLHF. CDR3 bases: TGTGCCAGCAGCCCGCCGGGGGATAATTCACCCCTCCACTTT.

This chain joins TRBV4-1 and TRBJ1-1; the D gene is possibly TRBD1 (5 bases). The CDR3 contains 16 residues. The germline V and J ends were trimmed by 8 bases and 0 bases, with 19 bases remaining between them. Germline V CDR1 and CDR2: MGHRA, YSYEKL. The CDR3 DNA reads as TGCGCCAGCCGCGGGGAGGGTGGGGGAATGAACACTGAAGCTTTCTTT. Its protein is CASRGEGGGMNTEAFF.

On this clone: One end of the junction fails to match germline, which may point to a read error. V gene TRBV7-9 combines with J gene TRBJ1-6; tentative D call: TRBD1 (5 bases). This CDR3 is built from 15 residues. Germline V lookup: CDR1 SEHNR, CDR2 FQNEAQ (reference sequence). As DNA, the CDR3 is TGTGCCAGCAGCTTAGCGGCAGGGTATACTTCACCCCTCCACTTT. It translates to CASSLAAGYTSPLHF.

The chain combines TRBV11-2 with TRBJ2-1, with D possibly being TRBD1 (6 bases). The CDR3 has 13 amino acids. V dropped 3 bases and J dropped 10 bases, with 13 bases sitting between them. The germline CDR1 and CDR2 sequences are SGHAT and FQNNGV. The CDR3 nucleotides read TGTGCCAGCAGCTTCGGAACAGGGAAAGAGCAGTTCTTC. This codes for CASSFGTGKEQFF.

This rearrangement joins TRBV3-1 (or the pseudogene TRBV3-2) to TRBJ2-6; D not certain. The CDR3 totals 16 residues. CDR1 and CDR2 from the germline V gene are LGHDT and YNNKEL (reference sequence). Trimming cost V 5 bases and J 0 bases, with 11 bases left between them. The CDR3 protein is CASSSHGSSGANVLTF. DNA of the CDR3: TGTGCCAGCAGCTCCCACGGCAGCTCTGGGGCCAACGTCCTGACTTTC.

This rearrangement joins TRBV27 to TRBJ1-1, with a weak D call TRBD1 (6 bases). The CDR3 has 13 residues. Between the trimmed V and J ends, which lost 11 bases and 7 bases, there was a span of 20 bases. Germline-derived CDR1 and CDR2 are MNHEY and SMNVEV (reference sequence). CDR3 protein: CAAKRPGGSEAFF. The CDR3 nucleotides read TGTGCCGCGAAACGACCGGGGGGCAGTGAAGCTTTCTTT.

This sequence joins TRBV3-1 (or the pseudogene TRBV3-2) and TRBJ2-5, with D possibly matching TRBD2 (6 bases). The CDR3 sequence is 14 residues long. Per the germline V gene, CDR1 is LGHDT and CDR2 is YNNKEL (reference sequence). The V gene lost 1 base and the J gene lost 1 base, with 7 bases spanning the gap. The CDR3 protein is CASSQAGVQETQYF. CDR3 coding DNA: TGTGCCAGCAGCCAAGCGGGAGTCCAAGAGACCCAGTACTTC.

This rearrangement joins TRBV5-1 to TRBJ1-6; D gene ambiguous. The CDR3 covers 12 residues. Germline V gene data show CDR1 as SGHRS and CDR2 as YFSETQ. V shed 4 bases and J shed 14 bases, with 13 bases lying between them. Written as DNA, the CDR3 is TGCGCCAGCAGCCCCCCAGAGGGAACCCTCCACTTT. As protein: CASSPPEGTLHF.

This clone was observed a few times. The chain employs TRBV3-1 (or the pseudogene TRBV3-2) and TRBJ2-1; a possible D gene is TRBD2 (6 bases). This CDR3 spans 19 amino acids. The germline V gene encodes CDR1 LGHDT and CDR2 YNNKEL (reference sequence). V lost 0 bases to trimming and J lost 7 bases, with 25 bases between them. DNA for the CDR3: TGTGCCAGCAGCCAAGATACGGGGTTGTGGAGGGCAGGCTATAATGAGCAGTTCTTC. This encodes CASSQDTGLWRAGYNEQFF.

CDR3 DNA sequence: TGCGCCAGCAGCTTGGCGACGGGAGGAAATTCACCCCTCCACTTT. It encodes CASSLATGGNSPLHF. The chain combines TRBV5-1 with TRBJ1-6, with no clear D. The CDR3 is made up of 15 amino acids. Trimming cost V 0 bases and J 7 bases, with 11 bases left between them. CDR1 is SGHRS and CDR2 is YFSETQ in the germline V gene.

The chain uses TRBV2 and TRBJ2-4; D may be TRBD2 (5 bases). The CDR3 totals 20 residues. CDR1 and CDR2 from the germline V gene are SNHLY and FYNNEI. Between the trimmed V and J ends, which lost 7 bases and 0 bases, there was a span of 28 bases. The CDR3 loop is CASTFSPGGSGQLAKNIQYF. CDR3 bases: TGTGCCAGCACCTTCTCCCCCGGTGGGAGCGGCCAGCTAGCCAAAAACATTCAGTACTTC.

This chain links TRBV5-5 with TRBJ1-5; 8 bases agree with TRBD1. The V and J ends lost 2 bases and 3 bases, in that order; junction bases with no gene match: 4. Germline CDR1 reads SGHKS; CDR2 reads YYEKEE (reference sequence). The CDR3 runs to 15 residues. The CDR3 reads CASSFGTGYNQPQHF. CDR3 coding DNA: TGTGCCAGCAGCTTCGGGACAGGCTACAATCAGCCCCAGCATTTT.

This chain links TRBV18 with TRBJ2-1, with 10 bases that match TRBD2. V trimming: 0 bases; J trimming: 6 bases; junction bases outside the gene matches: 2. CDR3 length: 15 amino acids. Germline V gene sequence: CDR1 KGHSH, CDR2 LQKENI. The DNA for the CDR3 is TGTGCCAGCTCACCACCGAGCGGGAGGGCCAATGAGCAGTTCTTC. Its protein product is CASSPPSGRANEQFF.

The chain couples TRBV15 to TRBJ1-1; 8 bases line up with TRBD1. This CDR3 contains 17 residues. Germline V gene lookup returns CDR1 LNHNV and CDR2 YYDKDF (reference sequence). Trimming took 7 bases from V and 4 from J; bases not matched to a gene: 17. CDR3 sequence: CATNPRPQGAVSTEAFF. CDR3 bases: TGTGCCACCAACCCACGACCCCAGGGGGCAGTGAGCACTGAAGCTTTCTTT. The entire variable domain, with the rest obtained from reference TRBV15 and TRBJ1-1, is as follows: DAMVIQNPRYQVTQFGKPVTLSCSQTLNHNVMYWYQQKSSQAPKLLFHYYDKDFNNEADTPDNFQSRRPNTSFCFLDIRSPGLGDTAMYLCATNPRPQGAVSTEAFFGQGTRLTVV.

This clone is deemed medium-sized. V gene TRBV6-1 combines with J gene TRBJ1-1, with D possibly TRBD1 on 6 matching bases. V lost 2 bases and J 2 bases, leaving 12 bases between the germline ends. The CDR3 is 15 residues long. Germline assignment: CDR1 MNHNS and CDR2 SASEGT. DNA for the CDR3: TGTGCCAGCAGTGAAAGGGGGGATTTCAACACTGAAGCTTTCTTT. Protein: CASSERGDFNTEAFF.

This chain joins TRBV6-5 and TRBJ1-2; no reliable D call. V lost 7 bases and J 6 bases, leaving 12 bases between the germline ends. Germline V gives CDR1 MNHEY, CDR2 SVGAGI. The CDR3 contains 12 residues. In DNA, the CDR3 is TGTGCCAGCACCGGAGATAGCGATGGCTACACCTTC. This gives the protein CASTGDSDGYTF.